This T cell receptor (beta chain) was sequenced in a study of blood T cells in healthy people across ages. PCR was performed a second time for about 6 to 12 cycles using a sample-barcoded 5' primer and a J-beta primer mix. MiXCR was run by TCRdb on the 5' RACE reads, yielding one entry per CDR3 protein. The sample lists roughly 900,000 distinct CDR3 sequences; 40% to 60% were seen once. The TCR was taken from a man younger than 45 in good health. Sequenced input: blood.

The CDR3 region has the DNA TGTGCCAGCAGCCGGACTAGCGGGGGGGGGCTCTACAATGAGCAGTTCTTC. This codes for CASSRTSGGGLYNEQFF. The chain recombines TRBV3-1 with TRBJ2-1; 15 nucleotides agree with TRBD2. The trim removed 4 bases at V and 3 bases at J, leaving 4 bases unmatched. The germline CDR1 and CDR2 sequences are LGHDT and YNNKEL (reference sequence). The CDR3 is 17 residues long.